This TCR beta chain was recorded in a study of cytomegalovirus exposure and HLA in healthy donors. Primers: 60 Vbeta forward and 13 Jbeta reverse. The assay was immunoSEQ multiplex PCR, and TCRdb's table has in-frame clones only and misses some. The table lists tens of thousands of clones, about four fifths of them singletons. This clone was picked up one time. Antigen unknown. An end of the junction differs from the germline gene, which may be a read error. The CDR3 covers 14 residues. The germline CDR1 and CDR2 sequences are SNHLY and FYNNEI. Study-wide results and caveats: Later work found that TCR association rates differed between HLA loci; DRB1 had the most and HLA-C the fewest.

The material sequenced was PBMCs. This chain connects TRBV2 to TRBJ2-5, with D possibly being TRBD2 (5 bases). This clonotype was sampled from a male donor in good health and CMV-seropositive. CDR3 bases: TGTGTCAGCAAGGGCCCACAGCCGGGGGAGACCCAGTACTTC. Its protein product is CVSKGPQPGETQYF. The whole variable domain, remainder taken from reference TRBV2 and TRBJ2-5, is EPEVTQTPSHQVTQMGQEVILRCVPISNHLYFYWYRQILGQKVEFLVSFYNNEISEKSEIFDDQFSVERPDGSNFTLKIRSTKLEDSAMYFCVSKGPQPGETQYFGPGTRLLVL.